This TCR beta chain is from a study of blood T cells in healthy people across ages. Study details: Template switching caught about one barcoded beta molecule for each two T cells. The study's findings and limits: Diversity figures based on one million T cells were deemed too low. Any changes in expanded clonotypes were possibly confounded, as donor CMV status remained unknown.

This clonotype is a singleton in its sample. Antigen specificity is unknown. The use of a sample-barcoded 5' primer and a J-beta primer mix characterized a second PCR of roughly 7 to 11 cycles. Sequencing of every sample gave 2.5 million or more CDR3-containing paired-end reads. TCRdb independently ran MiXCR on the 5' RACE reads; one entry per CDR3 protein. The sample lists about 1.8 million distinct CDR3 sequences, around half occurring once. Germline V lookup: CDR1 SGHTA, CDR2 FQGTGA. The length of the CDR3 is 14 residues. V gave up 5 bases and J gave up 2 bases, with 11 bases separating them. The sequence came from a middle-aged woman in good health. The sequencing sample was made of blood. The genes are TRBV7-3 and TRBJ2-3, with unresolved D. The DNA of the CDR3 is TGTGCCAGCAGCAAACACCCAGTCACAGATACGCAGTATTTT. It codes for CASSKHPVTDTQYF.